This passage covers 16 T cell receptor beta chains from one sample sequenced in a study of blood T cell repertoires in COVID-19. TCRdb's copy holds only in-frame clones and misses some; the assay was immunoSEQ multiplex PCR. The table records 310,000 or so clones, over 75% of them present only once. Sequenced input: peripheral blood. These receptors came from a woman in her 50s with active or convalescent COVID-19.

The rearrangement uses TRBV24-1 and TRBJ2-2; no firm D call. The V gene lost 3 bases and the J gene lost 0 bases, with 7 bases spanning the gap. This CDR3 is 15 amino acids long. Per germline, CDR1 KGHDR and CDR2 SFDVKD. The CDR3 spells CATSDTTANTGELFF. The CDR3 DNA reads TGTGCCACCAGTGATACAACCGCGAACACCGGGGAGCTGTTTTTT.

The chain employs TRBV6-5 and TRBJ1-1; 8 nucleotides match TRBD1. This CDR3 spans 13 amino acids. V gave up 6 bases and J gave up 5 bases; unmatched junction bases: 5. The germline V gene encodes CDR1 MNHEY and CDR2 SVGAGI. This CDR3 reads CASRKQGGTEAFF. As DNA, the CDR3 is TGTGCCAGCAGGAAACAGGGGGGGACTGAAGCTTTCTTT.

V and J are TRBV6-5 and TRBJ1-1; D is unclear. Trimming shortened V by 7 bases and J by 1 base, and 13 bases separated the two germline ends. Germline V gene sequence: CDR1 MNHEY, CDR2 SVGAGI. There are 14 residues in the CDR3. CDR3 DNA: TGTGCCAGCAAACGGAGGGCGACGAACACTGAAGCTTTCTTT. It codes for CASKRRATNTEAFF.

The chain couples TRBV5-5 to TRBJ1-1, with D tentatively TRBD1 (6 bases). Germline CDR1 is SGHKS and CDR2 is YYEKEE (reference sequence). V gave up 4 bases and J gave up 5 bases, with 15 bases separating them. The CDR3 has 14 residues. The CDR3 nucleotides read TGTGCCAGCAGCCCACAGGGACGGATAACTGAAGCTTTCTTT. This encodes CASSPQGRITEAFF.

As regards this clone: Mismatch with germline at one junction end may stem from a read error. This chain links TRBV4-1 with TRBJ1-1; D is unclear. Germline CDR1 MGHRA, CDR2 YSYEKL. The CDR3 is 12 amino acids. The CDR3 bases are TGCGCCAGCAGCCAAGACTTGGTAGCAGTCAACTTT. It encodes CASSQDLVAVNF.

The CDR3 sequence is CASSPIKAARANEKLFF. CDR3 in DNA: TGTGCCAGCTCACCAATAAAGGCGGCCCGAGCTAATGAAAAACTGTTTTTT. This rearrangement joins TRBV18 to TRBJ1-4; no clear D gene. The CDR3 is 17 amino acids. CDR1 KGHSH and CDR2 LQKENI come from the germline V gene. Trimming shortened V by 2 bases and J by 3 bases, and 16 bases separated the two germline ends.

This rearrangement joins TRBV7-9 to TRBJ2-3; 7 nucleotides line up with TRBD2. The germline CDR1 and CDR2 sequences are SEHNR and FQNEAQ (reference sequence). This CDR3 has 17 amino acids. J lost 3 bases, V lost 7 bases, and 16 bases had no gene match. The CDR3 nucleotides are TGTGCCAGCACCATTAGGGGAGGGGTTATCTTTACAGATACGCAGTATTTT. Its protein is CASTIRGGVIFTDTQYF.

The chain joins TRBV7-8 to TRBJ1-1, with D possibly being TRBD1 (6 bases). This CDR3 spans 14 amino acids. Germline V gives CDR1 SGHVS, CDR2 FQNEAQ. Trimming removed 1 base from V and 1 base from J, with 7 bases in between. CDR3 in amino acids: CASSLVTGNTEAFF. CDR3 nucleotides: TGTGCCAGCAGCTTAGTGACAGGGAACACTGAAGCTTTCTTT.

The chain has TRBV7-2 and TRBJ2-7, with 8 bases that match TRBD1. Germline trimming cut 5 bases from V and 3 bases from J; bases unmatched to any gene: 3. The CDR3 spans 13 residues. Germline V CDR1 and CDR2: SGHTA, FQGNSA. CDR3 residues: CASSQTGGYEQYF. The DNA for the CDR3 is TGTGCCAGCAGCCAAACAGGGGGCTACGAGCAGTACTTC. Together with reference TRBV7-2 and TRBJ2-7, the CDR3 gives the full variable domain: GAGVSQSPSNKVTEKGKDVELRCDPISGHTALYWYRQSLGQGLEFLIYFQGNSAPDKSGLPSDRFSAERTGGSVSTLTIQRTQQEDSAVYLCASSQTGGYEQYFGPGTRLTVT.

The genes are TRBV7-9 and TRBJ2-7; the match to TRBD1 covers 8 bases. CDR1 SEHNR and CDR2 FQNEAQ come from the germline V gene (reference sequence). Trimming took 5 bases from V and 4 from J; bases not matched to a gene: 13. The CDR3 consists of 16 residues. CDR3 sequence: CASSEDWTGIGYEQYF. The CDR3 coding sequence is TGTGCCAGCAGCGAAGACTGGACAGGGATTGGTTACGAGCAGTACTTC.

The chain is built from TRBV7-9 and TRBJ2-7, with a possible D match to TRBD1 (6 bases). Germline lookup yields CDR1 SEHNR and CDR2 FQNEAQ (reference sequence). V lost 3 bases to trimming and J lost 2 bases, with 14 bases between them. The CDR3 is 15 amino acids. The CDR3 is CASSFGQGRTYEQYF. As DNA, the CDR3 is TGTGCCAGCAGCTTTGGGCAGGGGCGAACCTACGAGCAGTACTTC. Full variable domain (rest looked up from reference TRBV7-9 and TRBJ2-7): DTGVSQNPRHKITKRGQNVTFRCDPISEHNRLYWYRQTLGQGPEFLTYFQNEAQLEKSRLLSDRFSAERPKGSFSTLEIQRTEQGDSAMYLCASSFGQGRTYEQYFGPGTRLTVT.

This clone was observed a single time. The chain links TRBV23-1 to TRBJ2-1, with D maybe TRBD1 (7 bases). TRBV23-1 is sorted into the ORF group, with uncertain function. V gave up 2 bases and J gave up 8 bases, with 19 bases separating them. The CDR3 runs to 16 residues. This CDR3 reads CASSQVTGGGSHEQFF. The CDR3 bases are TGCGCCAGCAGTCAAGTAACTGGAGGGGGCTCACATGAGCAGTTCTTC.

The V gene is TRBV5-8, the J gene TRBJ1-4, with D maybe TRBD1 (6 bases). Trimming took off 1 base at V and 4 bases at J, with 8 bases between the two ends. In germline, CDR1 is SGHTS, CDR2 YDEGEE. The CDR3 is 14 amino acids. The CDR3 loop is CASSLRGINEKLFF. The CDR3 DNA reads TGTGCCAGCAGCTTGAGGGGGATTAATGAAAAACTGTTTTTT.

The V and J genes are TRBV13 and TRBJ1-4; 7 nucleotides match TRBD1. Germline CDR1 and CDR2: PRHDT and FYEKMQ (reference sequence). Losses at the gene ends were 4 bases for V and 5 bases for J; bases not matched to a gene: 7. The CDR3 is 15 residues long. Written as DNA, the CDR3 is TGTGCCAGCAGCTCGAGGTCAGGGGGGAATGAAAAACTGTTTTTT. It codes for CASSSRSGGNEKLFF.

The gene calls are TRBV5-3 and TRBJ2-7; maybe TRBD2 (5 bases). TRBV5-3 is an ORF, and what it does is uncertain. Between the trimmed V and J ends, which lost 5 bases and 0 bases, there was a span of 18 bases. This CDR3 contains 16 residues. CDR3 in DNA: TGTGCCAGAAGAACGGGAAGCGGAGCGAGCTCCTACGAGCAGTACTTC. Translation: CARRTGSGASSYEQYF.

For the CDR3, the DNA is TGTGCCAGCAGCTTCCTTCGACAGGGGGGCACCGGGGAGCTGTTTTTT. The encoded protein is CASSFLRQGGTGELFF. V usage is TRBV7-2 and J usage is TRBJ2-2; TRBD1 agrees at 9 bases. Losses at the gene ends were 3 bases for V and 4 bases for J; bases not matched to a gene: 6. Per germline, CDR1 SGHTA and CDR2 FQGNSA. The CDR3 totals 16 residues.